This is a list of T cell receptor beta chains from one sample in a study of control samples from healthy donors and cancer patients. TCRdb's table, derived via immunoSEQ multiplex PCR, lists solely in-frame clones and lacks some. The table lists 100,000 to 150,000 clones, 80% to 95% of them singletons. The sample was blood. These receptors were obtained from a man aged 35 to 55 in good health. The CDR3 runs from the conserved cysteine through the conserved F or W. Fields, in order: clone size, J gene, V gene, D gene, CDR3 protein, CDR3 DNA. D genes are given only for firm matches. Clone size is stated in some rows and not others, as once, few, many or a class when expanded.

>.|TRBJ1-1|TRBV2|.
CASSVLEDTEAFF
TGTGCCAGCAGTGTTCTCGAAGACACTGAAGCTTTCTTT
>.|TRBJ2-2|TRBV18|.
CASSQRTEITGELFF
TGTGCCAGCTCACAAAGGACAGAAATCACCGGGGAGCTGTTTTTT
>.|TRBJ1-1|TRBV10-3|TRBD1
CAIGTGGLNTEAFF
TGTGCCATAGGGACAGGGGGATTGAACACTGAAGCTTTCTTT
>.|TRBJ1-5|TRBV5-1|.
CASSPGVPDSNQPQHF
TGCGCCAGCAGCCCAGGGGTCCCCGATAGCAATCAGCCCCAGCATTTT
>.|TRBJ2-3|TRBV13|TRBD2
CASSLGLAGEDTQYF
TGTGCCAGCAGCTTAGGACTAGCGGGGGAAGATACGCAGTATTTT
>.|TRBJ2-7|TRBV6-6|.
CASSDGLPTYEQYF
TGTGCCAGCAGTGACGGACTACCTACCTACGAGCAGTACTTC
>.|TRBJ1-2|TRBV10-3|.
CAILSGAGGYTF
TGTGCCATTTTATCAGGGGCGGGCGGCTACACCTTC
>once|TRBJ1-1|TRBV3-1/TRBV3-2|.
CASSRSPTGEAFF
TGTGCCAGCAGCCGGAGCCCTACCGGTGAAGCTTTCTTT
>.|TRBJ1-6|TRBV9|.
CASSAGWGSPLHF
TGTGCCAGCAGCGCAGGGTGGGGTTCACCCCTCCACTTT
>.|TRBJ2-7|TRBV20-1|TRBD1
CSASTLGQTYEQYF
TGCAGTGCTAGTACTTTGGGACAGACCTACGAGCAGTACTTC
>.|TRBJ2-7|TRBV6-6|.
CASSYEEGGRFEQYF
TGTGCCAGCAGTTACGAAGAGGGGGGGCGTTTCGAGCAGTACTTC
>.|TRBJ2-2|TRBV14|TRBD2
CASSRASGITGELFF
TGTGCCTCTAGTCGGGCTAGCGGAATCACCGGGGAGCTGTTTTTT
>.|TRBJ1-2|TRBV10-3|.
CAISGRREYGYTF
TGTGCCATCAGTGGCAGGCGGGAGTATGGCTACACCTTC
>.|TRBJ1-2|TRBV19|.
CASSLGGNYGYTF
TGTGCCAGTAGCCTTGGCGGCAACTATGGCTACACCTTC
>few|TRBJ1-5|TRBV19|.
CASSIDLAWDQPQHF
TGTGCCAGTAGTATAGATCTTGCCTGGGATCAGCCCCAGCATTTT
>.|TRBJ2-3|TRBV5-1|.
CASSPLELTDTQYF
TGCGCCAGCAGCCCGCTGGAGCTCACAGATACGCAGTATTTT
>.|TRBJ2-5|TRBV7-2|.
CASSLSVLGETQYF
TGTGCCAGCAGCTTGAGCGTACTTGGGGAGACCCAGTACTTC
>.|TRBJ2-5|TRBV4-2|TRBD1
CASSEREGGLQETQYF
TGTGCCAGCAGCGAGCGTGAAGGGGGCCTACAAGAGACCCAGTACTTC
>.|TRBJ2-3|TRBV12-3/TRBV12-4|.
CASSSSYPGTQYF
TGTGCCAGCAGTTCCTCCTATCCAGGTACGCAGTATTTT
>.|TRBJ2-1|TRBV15|.
CATSRGQPPRGSNEQFF
TGTGCCACCAGCAGGGGACAGCCACCACGGGGGTCCAATGAGCAGTTCTTC
>once|TRBJ1-5|TRBV6-5|.
CASSSVGNQPQHF
TGTGCCAGCAGTTCAGTCGGGAATCAGCCCCAGCATTTT
>.|TRBJ2-1|TRBV28|TRBD2
CASSLTSGVYNEQFF
TGTGCCAGCAGTTTGACAAGCGGGGTGTACAATGAGCAGTTCTTC
>.|TRBJ1-1|TRBV19|.
CASSRMGGLGTEAFF
TGTGCCAGTTCTCGCATGGGGGGGCTCGGCACTGAAGCTTTCTTT
>.|TRBJ2-2|TRBV19|.
CATKTTTNTGELFF
TGTGCCACCAAAACCACTACGAACACCGGGGAGCTGTTTTTT
>.|TRBJ2-2|TRBV5-6|TRBD2
CASSPGAGGWTGELFF
TGTGCCAGCAGCCCGGGCGCGGGGGGTTGGACCGGGGAGCTGTTTTTT